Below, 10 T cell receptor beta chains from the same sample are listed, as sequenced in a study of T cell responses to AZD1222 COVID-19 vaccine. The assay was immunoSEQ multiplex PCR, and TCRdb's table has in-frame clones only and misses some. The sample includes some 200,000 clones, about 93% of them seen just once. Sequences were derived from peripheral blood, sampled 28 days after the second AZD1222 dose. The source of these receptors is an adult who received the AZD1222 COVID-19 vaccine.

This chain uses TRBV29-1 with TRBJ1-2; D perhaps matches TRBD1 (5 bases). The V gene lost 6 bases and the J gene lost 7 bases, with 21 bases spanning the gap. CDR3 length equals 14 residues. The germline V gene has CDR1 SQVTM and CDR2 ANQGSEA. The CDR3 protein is CSVGFKGGAGGYTF. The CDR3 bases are TGCAGCGTGGGTTTCAAGGGAGGGGCGGGTGGCTACACCTTC.

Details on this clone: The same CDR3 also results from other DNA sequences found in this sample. The CDR3 spells CASSLTGLDGGYTF. As DNA, the CDR3 is TGTGCCAGCAGCCTGACAGGGCTTGACGGTGGCTACACCTTC. This chain links TRBV7-9 with TRBJ1-2; the match to TRBD1 covers 7 bases. J was trimmed by 7 bases and V by 5 bases; bases with no gene match: 10. The germline gives CDR1 SEHNR, CDR2 FQNEAQ (reference sequence). The CDR3 runs to 14 residues.

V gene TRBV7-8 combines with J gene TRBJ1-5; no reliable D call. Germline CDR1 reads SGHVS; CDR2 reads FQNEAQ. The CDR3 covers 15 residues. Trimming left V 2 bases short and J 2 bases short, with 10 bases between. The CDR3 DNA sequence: TGTGCCAGCAGCTTATTCGGCTGGGGCAATCAGCCCCAGCATTTT. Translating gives CASSLFGWGNQPQHF.

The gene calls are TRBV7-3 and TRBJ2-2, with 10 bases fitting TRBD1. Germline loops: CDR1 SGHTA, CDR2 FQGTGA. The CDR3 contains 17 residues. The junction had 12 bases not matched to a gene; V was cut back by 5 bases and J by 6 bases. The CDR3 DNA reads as TGTGCCAGCAGCCCAACATCCGGGACAGGGGTTGCCGGGGAGCTGTTTTTT. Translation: CASSPTSGTGVAGELFF.

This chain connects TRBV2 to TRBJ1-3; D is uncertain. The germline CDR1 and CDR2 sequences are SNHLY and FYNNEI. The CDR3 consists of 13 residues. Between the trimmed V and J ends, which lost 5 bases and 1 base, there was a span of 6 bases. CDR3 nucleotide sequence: TGTGCCAGCAGTTTGTTGTCTGGAAACACCATATATTTT. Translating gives CASSLLSGNTIYF.

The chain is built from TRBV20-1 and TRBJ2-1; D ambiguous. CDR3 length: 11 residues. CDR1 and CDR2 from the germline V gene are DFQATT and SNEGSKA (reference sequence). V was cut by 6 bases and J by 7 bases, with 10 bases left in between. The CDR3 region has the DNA TGCAGTGCGAGATGGGATAATGAGCAGTTCTTC. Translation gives CSARWDNEQFF.

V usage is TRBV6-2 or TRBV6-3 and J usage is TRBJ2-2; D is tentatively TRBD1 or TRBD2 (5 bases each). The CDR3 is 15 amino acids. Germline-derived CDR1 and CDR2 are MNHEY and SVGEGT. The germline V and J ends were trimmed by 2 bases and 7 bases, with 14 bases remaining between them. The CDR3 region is CASSYPPGTGGELFF. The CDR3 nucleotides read TGTGCCAGCAGTTACCCTCCTGGGACGGGCGGGGAGCTGTTTTTT.

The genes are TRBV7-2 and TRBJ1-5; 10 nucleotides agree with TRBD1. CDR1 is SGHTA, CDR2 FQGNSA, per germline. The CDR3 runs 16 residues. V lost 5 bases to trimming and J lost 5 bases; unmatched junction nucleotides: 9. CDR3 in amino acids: CASSRSTGGGYQPQHF. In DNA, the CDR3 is TGTGCCAGCAGCCGCTCGACAGGGGGCGGGTATCAGCCCCAGCATTTT.

The CDR3 nucleotides read TGTGCCAGCAGCCAAGATGGGGGGGGAACTGAAGCTTTCTTT. This codes for CASSQDGGGTEAFF. V usage is TRBV3-1 (or the pseudogene TRBV3-2) and J usage is TRBJ1-1, with D perhaps matching TRBD1 (5 bases). Per germline, CDR1 LGHDT and CDR2 YNNKEL (reference sequence). V shed 0 bases and J shed 5 bases, with 10 bases lying between them. The CDR3 runs to 14 residues.

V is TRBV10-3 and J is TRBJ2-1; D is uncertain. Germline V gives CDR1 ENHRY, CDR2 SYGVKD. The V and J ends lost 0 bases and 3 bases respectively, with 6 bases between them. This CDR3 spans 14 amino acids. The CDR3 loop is CAISESSNYNEQFF. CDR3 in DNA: TGTGCCATCAGTGAGTCCTCCAACTACAATGAGCAGTTCTTC.